The sequence of this TCR beta chain was determined in a study of human versus mouse CDR3 diversity and MHC coevolution. Overall study context: Reportedly, immunoSEQ detects one in 200,000 T cells with minimized PCR bias.

Data came from immunoSEQ multiplex PCR; TCRdb stores just in-frame clones and leaves some out. The sample records around 77,000 clones, about 90% being singletons. The CDR3 covers 13 residues. CDR1 is GTSNPN and CDR2 is SVGIG in the germline V gene (reference sequence). V lost 3 bases and J lost 7, with 13 bases in between. The chain is built from TRBV30 and TRBJ1-5; D gene unclear. The source is a person aged 25 to 69 in good health. The source material was naive CD4+ T cells from blood. As to subset: CD45RO-negative CD62L-positive naive CD4 T cells. CDR3 bases: TGTGCCTGGAGCGCAGGTGTCATACAGCCCCAGCATTTT. Protein product: CAWSAGVIQPQHF.